Presented here are 25 T cell receptor beta chains from one specimen sequenced in a study of CD8+ T cells in alopecia areata. Treatment noted: oral pan-JAK inhibitor, 5-10 mg twice daily. RNA extraction and reverse transcription yielded cDNA as sequencing template. Assay: immunoSEQ multiplex PCR; the TCRdb copy retains only in-frame clones and omits some. The sample consists of roughly 180,000 clones, about 51% of them appearing once. The sample here was CD8+ T cells sorted from blood, taken at approximately week 52, from a patient treated with tofacitinib. The receptors stem from a human donor with alopecia areata.

The chain recombines TRBV29-1 with TRBJ2-7, with unresolved D. Looked up from germline, CDR1 is SQVTM and CDR2 is ANQGSEA. Trimming removed 7 bases at V and 0 bases at J, with 19 bases between. This CDR3 has 15 amino acids. The CDR3 bases are TGCAGCGCCACGCTCCGGGCCAGTTACTCCTACGAGCAGTACTTC. Residues: CSATLRASYSYEQYF.

The CDR3: CASSGLRQGDTEAFF. The CDR3 DNA reads as TGTGCCAGCAGTGGCCTGAGACAGGGGGACACTGAAGCTTTCTTT. The rearrangement links TRBV6-5 to TRBJ1-1, with 9 bases matching TRBD1. After removal of 5 bases from V and 3 bases from J, the junction contained 7 bases not matched to a gene. The CDR3 sequence is 15 residues long. The germline V gene encodes CDR1 MNHEY and CDR2 SVGAGI.

The V gene is TRBV5-4, the J gene TRBJ2-1; TRBD1 aligns across 9 bases. With 3 bases clipped from V and 4 bases from J, the junction kept 8 bases outside the gene matches. CDR1 is SGHNT and CDR2 is YYREEE in the germline V gene (reference sequence). The CDR3 sequence is 16 residues long. Written as DNA, the CDR3 is TGTGCCAGCAGCTCCGAGGACAGGGGCCCATACAATGAGCAGTTCTTC. Its protein product is CASSSEDRGPYNEQFF.

This chain joins TRBV4-1 and TRBJ2-7; 10 bases agree with TRBD2. CDR3 length: 16 amino acids. CDR1 and CDR2 from the germline V gene are MGHRA and YSYEKL. Unmatched junction bases numbered 6, after V lost 4 bases and J lost 0 bases. CDR3 nucleotide sequence: TGCGCCAGCAGCCTCCGTAGCGGGGGGAACTCCTACGAGCAGTACTTC. Translating it yields CASSLRSGGNSYEQYF.

There are a few counts of this clone. The CDR3 nucleotides read TGTGCCAGCAGTGATAATCCCTACGAGCAGTACTTC. Amino acid sequence: CASSDNPYEQYF. The genes are TRBV25-1 and TRBJ2-7; D gene ambiguous. This CDR3 has 12 amino acids. V was clipped by 3 bases and J by 2 bases, with 5 bases between them. Looked up from germline, CDR1 is MGHDK and CDR2 is SYGVNS.

The chain is built from TRBV18 and TRBJ2-5; no firm D call. The CDR3 consists of 13 residues. Trimming stripped 3 bases from V and 4 bases from J, with 9 bases between. CDR1 and CDR2 from the germline V gene are KGHSH and LQKENI. For the CDR3, the DNA is TGTGCCAGCTCACCGCCCGGGCCAGAGACCCAGTACTTC. It codes for CASSPPGPETQYF. Full variable domain (outside the CDR3, taken from reference TRBV18 and TRBJ2-5): NAGVMQNPRHLVRRRGQEARLRCSPMKGHSHVYWYRQLPEEGLKFMVYLQKENIIDESGMPKERFSAEFPKEGPSILRIQQVVRGDSAAYFCASSPPGPETQYFGPGTRLLVL.

The V call is TRBV25-1, the J call TRBJ2-5; 7 positions match TRBD2. Germline CDR1 is MGHDK and CDR2 is SYGVNS. There are 14 residues in the CDR3. With V trimmed by 1 base and J by 1 base, 0 bases remained unmatched. CDR3: CASSEWEGQETQYF. Here the CDR3 DNA reads TGTGCCAGCAGTGAATGGGAGGGCCAAGAGACCCAGTACTTC.

The V gene is TRBV10-3, the J gene TRBJ2-5; D gene uncertain. The V end lost 0 bases, the J end lost 1 base, and 9 bases lay between the germline ends. Germline loops: CDR1 ENHRY, CDR2 SYGVKD. CDR3 length: 15 amino acids. CDR3 in amino acids: CAISESRQLQETQYF. Here the CDR3 DNA reads TGTGCCATCAGTGAGTCGCGGCAGCTCCAAGAGACCCAGTACTTC.

The chain carries TRBV6-5 and TRBJ2-2, with D possibly being TRBD1 (5 bases). Germline V CDR1 and CDR2: MNHEY, SVGAGI. This CDR3 region has 15 residues. Trimming took off 2 bases at V and 6 bases at J, with 13 bases between the two ends. CDR3 nucleotide sequence: TGTGCCAGCAGTTACCTGGACACCCGGGCCGGGGAGCTGTTTTTT. The encoded protein is CASSYLDTRAGELFF.

In this sample, this clone turned up a few times. The V and J genes are TRBV4-1 and TRBJ2-7, with D unclear. The germline gives CDR1 MGHRA, CDR2 YSYEKL. The V and J ends lost 1 base and 2 bases respectively, with 12 bases between them. The CDR3 sequence is 15 residues long. In nucleotides, the CDR3 is TGCGCCAGCAGCCAAGGTGACGCAGCTACCTACGAGCAGTACTTC. This encodes CASSQGDAATYEQYF.

This clone has a handful of counts. The genes are TRBV11-2 and TRBJ2-1, with D unclear. V lost 0 bases and J lost 0, with 12 bases in between. The CDR3 is made up of 17 amino acids. The germline CDR1 and CDR2 sequences are SGHAT and FQNNGV. For the CDR3, the DNA is TGTGCCAGCAGCTTAGAGTCTCGTTTCCTCTCCTACAATGAGCAGTTCTTC. This sequence encodes CASSLESRFLSYNEQFF.

In this sample, this clone turned up a few times. The V call is TRBV29-1, the J call TRBJ2-7; 8 bases align to TRBD2. The CDR3 consists of 15 residues. Germline V gene data show CDR1 as SQVTM and CDR2 as ANQGSEA. V trimming: 1 base; J trimming: 2 bases; junction bases outside the gene matches: 7. CDR3 in amino acids: CSVEASLGLAYEQYF. CDR3 DNA sequence: TGCAGCGTTGAAGCCTCCCTGGGACTAGCCTACGAGCAGTACTTC.

The table lists this clone with a few counts. The chain recombines TRBV7-9 with TRBJ2-2; 9 bases are shared with TRBD2. CDR1 is SEHNR and CDR2 is FQNEAQ in the germline V gene (reference sequence). This CDR3 has 16 amino acids. Germline trimming cut 1 base from V and 5 bases from J; bases unmatched to any gene: 5. DNA of the CDR3: TGTGCCAGCAGCTTAGGTGTTAGCGGGAGAACCGGGGAGCTGTTTTTT. Translating it yields CASSLGVSGRTGELFF.

The CDR3 region has the DNA TGTGCCTGGAACAACCAACTAGCGACCGAGCAGTACTTC. Translating it yields CAWNNQLATEQYF. V is TRBV30 and J is TRBJ2-7; the match to TRBD2 covers 7 bases. CDR3 size: 13 residues. The junction had 9 bases not matched to a gene; V was cut back by 4 bases and J by 6 bases. Germline values: CDR1 GTSNPN, CDR2 SVGIG (reference sequence).

This chain connects TRBV5-1 to TRBJ1-1; D might be TRBD1 (5 bases). Germline V gives CDR1 SGHRS, CDR2 YFSETQ. V was trimmed by 3 bases and J by 2 bases, leaving 17 bases between them. This CDR3 has 16 residues. The CDR3 sequence: CASSSSGGEFNTEAFF. In DNA form, the CDR3 reads TGCGCCAGCAGCTCGAGCGGGGGAGAATTTAACACTGAAGCTTTCTTT.

The chain carries TRBV7-8 and TRBJ2-4, with TRBD2 matching over 15 bases. The germline V gene has CDR1 SGHVS and CDR2 FQNEAQ. CDR3 length: 17 residues. Germline trimming cut 5 bases from V and 3 bases from J; bases unmatched to any gene: 5. The CDR3 region has the DNA TGTGCCAGCAGCCCCGGACTAGCGGGGGGGATCAAAAACATTCAGTACTTC. This gives the protein CASSPGLAGGIKNIQYF.

This clone was counted only a few times. The V call is TRBV4-1, the J call TRBJ2-1; perhaps TRBD1 as D (5 bases). Trimming left V 1 base short and J 4 bases short, with 11 bases between. This CDR3 is 15 amino acids long. Germline CDR1 and CDR2: MGHRA and YSYEKL. The CDR3 DNA reads TGCGCCAGCAGCCAAGGCAGGGTCGAATACAATGAGCAGTTCTTC. This encodes CASSQGRVEYNEQFF.

The chain couples TRBV9 to TRBJ2-1; 11 bases align to TRBD2. This CDR3 comprises 18 residues. Germline-derived CDR1 and CDR2 are SGDLS and YYNGEE. V dropped 2 bases and J dropped 1; count of bases not matched to a gene: 8. DNA for the CDR3: TGTGCCAGCAGCGTCTATAGCGGGGGGGCCGGGTCCTACAATGAGCAGTTCTTC. It codes for CASSVYSGGAGSYNEQFF. Looking up the rest from reference TRBV9 and TRBJ2-1 gives the full variable domain: DSGVTQTPKHLITATGQRVTLRCSPRSGDLSVYWYQQSLDQGLQFLIQYYNGEERAKGNILERFSAQQFPDLHSELNLSSLELGDSALYFCASSVYSGGAGSYNEQFFGPGTRLTVL.

The chain recombines TRBV9 with TRBJ1-1; D is possibly TRBD1 (5 bases). With 0 bases removed from V and 3 bases from J, the gap between germline ends came to 15 bases. The CDR3 loop spans 16 amino acids. Germline V gene data show CDR1 as SGDLS and CDR2 as YYNGEE. CDR3 sequence: CASSVAWGGGDTEAFF. DNA for the CDR3: TGTGCCAGCAGCGTAGCTTGGGGTGGGGGAGACACTGAAGCTTTCTTT.

This clone was detected only a few times. The gene calls are TRBV29-1 and TRBJ1-1; no firm D call. CDR1 is SQVTM and CDR2 is ANQGSEA in the germline V gene. V lost 8 bases, J lost 1 base, and 8 bases lay in between. This CDR3 region has 11 residues. DNA of the CDR3: TGCAGCCCCGTTAGGAACACTGAAGCTTTCTTT. Translated: CSPVRNTEAFF.

The chain links TRBV15 to TRBJ1-6, with D hard to call. Trimming cost V 0 bases and J 10 bases, with 10 bases left between them. Per germline, CDR1 LNHNV and CDR2 YYDKDF (reference sequence). This CDR3 has 14 amino acids. The DNA of the CDR3 is TGTGCCACCAGCAGAGACCCGAAGGGCTCACCCCTCCACTTT. Residues: CATSRDPKGSPLHF.

The V call is TRBV11-2, the J call TRBJ2-5; 7 nucleotides match TRBD2. The CDR3 has 13 amino acids. Germline values: CDR1 SGHAT, CDR2 FQNNGV. With V trimmed by 3 bases and J by 2 bases, 0 bases remained unmatched. The CDR3 DNA sequence: TGTGCCAGCAGCTTGCGGGGGCAAGAGACCCAGTACTTC. It is translated as CASSLRGQETQYF.

This clone was counted only a few times. Within the sample, other DNA sequences also encode this same CDR3. This chain's CDR3 is CASGFGTGSYEQYF. The DNA of the CDR3 is TGTGCTAGTGGTTTTGGGACGGGGTCCTACGAGCAGTACTTC. The chain has TRBV12-5 and TRBJ2-7; the D call may be TRBD1 or TRBD2 (5 bases each). V was trimmed by 3 bases and J by 1 base, leaving 10 bases between them. Germline lookup yields CDR1 LGHNT and CDR2 FRNRAP. The CDR3 consists of 14 residues.

This chain joins TRBV9 and TRBJ1-2, with D tentatively TRBD1 (5 bases). Germline lookup yields CDR1 SGDLS and CDR2 YYNGEE. CDR3 length equals 12 residues. Trimming left V 4 bases short and J 8 bases short, with 12 bases between. CDR3 nucleotides: TGTGCCAGCAGCCCTCAGGGAGGCGGCTACACCTTC. It is translated as CASSPQGGGYTF.

J is TRBJ1-2 and V is TRBV9; D perhaps matches TRBD1 (5 bases). CDR3 length equals 16 residues. V was trimmed by 4 bases and J by 7 bases, leaving 23 bases between them. In germline, CDR1 is SGDLS, CDR2 YYNGEE. CDR3 DNA sequence: TGTGCCAGCAGCCATGAGCAGGGATTAACTTTCTCTGGCTACACCTTC. Residues: CASSHEQGLTFSGYTF.